These 27 T cell receptor beta chains were sequenced from one sample in a study of T cells in Graves' hyperthyroidism and ophthalmopathy. There were TCR beta CDR3 regions amplified from RNA transcripts. With the HTBI primer set, the TCR CDR3 went through a first round of RT-PCR. Using its own MiXCR run on the multiplex PCR reads, TCRdb lists one record per CDR3 protein. The data show about 640,000 distinct CDR3 sequences, 20% seen once. The sample comprised blood. The receptors originated from a man aged 30-40 years with Graves' ophthalmopathy.

With regard to this clonotype: Compared with germline, one end of the junction differs, possibly owing to a read error. The chain carries TRBV12-3 or TRBV12-4 and TRBJ2-5; TRBD1 matches at 12 bases. This CDR3 is 16 amino acids long. The CDR3: CASRWSGGGGQGARDF. In DNA form, the CDR3 reads TGTGCCAGCAGGTGGAGCGGCGGAGGGGGACAGGGGGCAAGGGACTTC.

This clonotype was detected ten times or more. The V call is TRBV14, the J call TRBJ1-1; D remains unclear. The V and J ends lost 0 bases and 7 bases respectively, with 18 bases between them. Germline CDR1 and CDR2: SGHDN and FVKESK. This CDR3 spans 16 amino acids. The CDR3 loop reads CASSQDEGPRRVEAFF. The DNA for the CDR3 is TGTGCCAGCAGCCAAGACGAAGGACCCAGAAGGGTTGAAGCTTTCTTT. The whole variable domain, remainder taken from reference TRBV14 and TRBJ1-1, is EAGVTQFPSHSVIEKGQTVTLRCDPISGHDNLYWYRRVMGKEIKFLLHFVKESKQDESGMPNNRFLAERTGGTYSTLKVQPAELEDSGVYFCASSQDEGPRRVEAFFGQGTRLTVV.

This chain connects TRBV5-1 to TRBJ2-7; D is unclear. This CDR3 contains 17 residues. Per the germline V gene, CDR1 is SGHRS and CDR2 is YFSETQ. Trimming took 1 base from V and 5 from J, leaving 22 bases between them. CDR3 sequence: CASSLLGLPAESNEQYF. The CDR3 bases are TGCGCCAGCAGCTTGTTAGGTCTCCCAGCAGAGAGCAACGAGCAGTACTTC.

With respect to this clonotype: A much larger clonotype is one base distant, so this may be a read error. V gene TRBV30 combines with J gene TRBJ2-7, with TRBD1 matching 8 bases. CDR1 GTSNPN and CDR2 SVGIG come from the germline V gene (reference sequence). The CDR3 is 13 residues long. V was clipped by 1 base and J by 3 bases; unmatched bases: 2. The CDR3 reads CAWSADRGYEQYF. Written as DNA, the CDR3 is TGTGCCTGGAGTGCCGACAGGGGCTACGAGCAGTACTTC.

This clonotype occurred many times. CDR3 bases: TGTGCCACCTCTACGAAGGGGCTGAGCACTGAAGCTTTCTTT. It yields the protein CATSTKGLSTEAFF. The V call is TRBV6-2 or TRBV6-3, the J call TRBJ1-1; maybe TRBD1 (5 bases). The germline V gene encodes CDR1 MNHEY and CDR2 SVGEGT. V gave up 10 bases and J gave up 4 bases, with 19 bases separating them. The CDR3 loop spans 14 amino acids.

This clonotype was picked up many times. The chain recombines TRBV15 with TRBJ2-3, with 8 bases lining up with TRBD1. Germline V CDR1 and CDR2: LNHNV, YYDKDF (reference sequence). This CDR3 region has 15 residues. With V trimmed by 5 bases and J by 4 bases, 8 bases remained unmatched. DNA of the CDR3: TGTGCCACCAGCCAAAGACAGGGGTTCCCAGATACGCAGTATTTT. It is translated as CATSQRQGFPDTQYF.

The V gene is TRBV30, the J gene TRBJ2-1; tentatively, D is TRBD2 (5 bases). Trimming stripped 5 bases from V and 0 bases from J, with 14 bases between. Germline V gene data show CDR1 as GTSNPN and CDR2 as SVGIG (reference sequence). The CDR3 has 15 residues. CDR3 nucleotides: TGTGCCTGGTTCAAGCCTGGGAGCTCCTACAATGAGCAGTTCTTC. This sequence encodes CAWFKPGSSYNEQFF.

DNA of the CDR3: TGTGCCAGCAGCCAAGTACAAGCGGGAGGAGGAGAGCAGTACTTC. Protein product: CASSQVQAGGGEQYF. The rearrangement uses TRBV14 and TRBJ2-7, with 9 bases lining up with TRBD2. The CDR3 is 15 residues long. The ends lost 1 base at V and 7 bases at J; junction bases unmatched: 8. Per germline, CDR1 SGHDN and CDR2 FVKESK. Looking up the rest from reference TRBV14 and TRBJ2-7 gives the full variable domain: EAGVTQFPSHSVIEKGQTVTLRCDPISGHDNLYWYRRVMGKEIKFLLHFVKESKQDESGMPNNRFLAERTGGTYSTLKVQPAELEDSGVYFCASSQVQAGGGEQYFGPGTRLTVT.

This clonotype was counted ten times or more. The chain has TRBV12-3 or TRBV12-4 and TRBJ1-2; D possibly corresponds to TRBD1 (6 bases). Deletions cut 4 bases from V and 5 bases from J, with 11 bases between. This CDR3 contains 13 residues. The CDR3 region is CASSSWTDYGYTF. The CDR3 DNA reads as TGTGCCAGCAGTTCATGGACAGATTATGGCTACACCTTC.

This clonotype showed up many times. The V and J genes are TRBV5-8 and TRBJ1-5; D gene uncertain. The CDR3 spans 18 residues. Germline loops: CDR1 SGHTS, CDR2 YDEGEE. Trimming removed 2 bases at V and 4 bases at J, with 22 bases between. The CDR3 protein is CASSLTSLSGMDNQPQHF. Here the CDR3 DNA reads TGTGCCAGCAGCTTAACATCACTGTCGGGTATGGATAATCAGCCCCAGCATTTT. Variable domain in full (rest from reference TRBV5-8 and TRBJ1-5): EAGVTQSPTHLIKTRGQQATLRCSPISGHTSVYWYQQALGLGLQFLLWYDEGEERNRGNFPPRFSGRQFPNYSSELNVNALELEDSALYLCASSLTSLSGMDNQPQHFGDGTRLSIL.

There are a few counts of this clonotype. The chain is built from TRBV10-1 and TRBJ2-3; 9 bases align to TRBD1. The CDR3 sequence is 15 residues long. The junction had 5 bases not matched to a gene; V was cut back by 3 bases and J by 4 bases. Germline V lookup: CDR1 WNHNN, CDR2 SYGVQD (reference sequence). DNA for the CDR3: TGCGCCAGCAGTGACCACGGGACAGGGTCAGATACGCAGTATTTT. Protein sequence: CASSDHGTGSDTQYF.

The genes are TRBV7-9 and TRBJ1-3; 8 bases align to TRBD1. Germline V CDR1 and CDR2: SEHNR, FQNEAQ (reference sequence). With 5 bases clipped from V and 8 bases from J, the junction kept 14 bases outside the gene matches. The CDR3 has 16 residues. DNA of the CDR3: TGTGCCAGCAGCCCCCGGACAGGGCAGCTAGAGGACACCATATATTTT. Its protein is CASSPRTGQLEDTIYF.

This chain uses TRBV12-5 with TRBJ1-5, with D hard to call. The CDR3 has 13 residues. Germline lookup yields CDR1 LGHNT and CDR2 FRNRAP. Between the trimmed V and J ends, which lost 6 bases and 9 bases, there was a span of 15 bases. CDR3 nucleotides: TGTGCTAGTGGGTTTACGGAGCGTGCGCCCCAGCATTTT. Protein sequence: CASGFTERAPQHF.

This clonotype was detected ten times or more. This chain uses TRBV20-1 with TRBJ1-1; weak D call: TRBD1 (6 bases). Germline V gene data show CDR1 as DFQATT and CDR2 as SNEGSKA (reference sequence). V was pared by 3 bases and J by 4 bases, with 12 bases between. The CDR3 loop spans 13 amino acids. CDR3 residues: CSARKRGGTEAFF. CDR3 DNA sequence: TGCAGTGCTAGGAAGAGGGGGGGCACTGAAGCTTTCTTT.

The chain uses TRBV7-9 and TRBJ2-2; possible D gene TRBD2, 6 bases. CDR3 length: 14 residues. Trimming pared 6 bases from V and 10 bases from J, leaving 18 bases between. Germline CDR1 SEHNR, CDR2 FQNEAQ (reference sequence). The CDR3 DNA reads as TGTGCCAGCAGTCCACAGCGGGCGATCGAGGAGCTGTTTTTT. Protein sequence: CASSPQRAIEELFF.

CDR3 residues: CSAVRQGAGYGYTF. The DNA of the CDR3 is TGCAGTGCTGTGCGGCAGGGGGCAGGGTATGGCTACACCTTC. The chain links TRBV20-1 to TRBJ1-2; 8 bases are shared with TRBD1. Germline V gene data show CDR1 as DFQATT and CDR2 as SNEGSKA (reference sequence). The length of the CDR3 is 14 residues. Unmatched junction bases numbered 10, after V lost 5 bases and J lost 5 bases.

This clonotype was counted ten times or more. The V and J genes are TRBV28 and TRBJ1-2; 8 bases agree with TRBD1. This CDR3 is built from 11 residues. V lost 6 bases and J lost 8; bases outside the gene matches: 2. CDR1 and CDR2 from the germline V gene are MDHEN and SYDVKM. The CDR3 DNA sequence: TGTGCCAGCAGGGACAGGGACGGCTACACCTTC. Amino acid sequence: CASRDRDGYTF.

V and J are TRBV20-1 and TRBJ1-5; 12 bases align to TRBD1. The CDR3 length is 14 residues. Germline trimming cut 6 bases from V and 2 bases from J; bases unmatched to any gene: 2. The germline CDR1 and CDR2 sequences are DFQATT and SNEGSKA (reference sequence). The CDR3 here is CSAGTGGGNQPQHF. The CDR3 DNA reads as TGCAGTGCCGGGACAGGGGGCGGCAATCAGCCCCAGCATTTT.

This chain uses TRBV20-1 with TRBJ2-1; 8 positions agree with TRBD1. The CDR3 totals 12 residues. Germline CDR1 DFQATT, CDR2 SNEGSKA (reference sequence). J gave up 9 bases and V 7 bases, and 8 bases lay outside the gene matches. In DNA form, the CDR3 reads TGCAGTGTCACGGCTGGGACAGGTGAGCAGTTCTTC. It specifies CSVTAGTGEQFF.

Many counts were recorded for this clonotype. V is TRBV11-2 and J is TRBJ1-1; D unresolved. The germline V gene encodes CDR1 SGHAT and CDR2 FQNNGV. The CDR3 totals 17 residues. Between the trimmed V and J ends, which lost 3 bases and 0 bases, there was a span of 17 bases. The CDR3 loop reads CASSFRQLVPMNTEAFF. The CDR3 DNA is TGTGCCAGCAGCTTCAGGCAGTTGGTCCCCATGAACACTGAAGCTTTCTTT.

This clonotype was seen a handful of times. V usage is TRBV2 and J usage is TRBJ1-1; possible D gene TRBD1, 5 bases. CDR3 size: 11 residues. V lost 7 bases, J lost 7 bases, and 10 bases lay in between. CDR1 SNHLY and CDR2 FYNNEI come from the germline V gene. This CDR3 reads CASMGQIEAFF. In DNA, the CDR3 is TGTGCCAGCATGGGGCAGATTGAAGCTTTCTTT.

This clonotype was seen more than once but under ten times. V is TRBV2 and J is TRBJ1-5; D is ambiguous. This CDR3 has 16 residues. The germline gives CDR1 SNHLY, CDR2 FYNNEI. The V and J ends lost 6 bases and 2 bases respectively, with 17 bases between them. CDR3: CASREGSSAGNQPQHF. CDR3 DNA: TGTGCCAGCAGAGAGGGCTCCTCGGCAGGCAATCAGCCCCAGCATTTT.

This clonotype was counted a few times. The V and J genes are TRBV7-9 and TRBJ2-1; D possibly corresponds to TRBD2 (6 bases). The V end lost 8 bases, the J end lost 4 bases, and 12 bases lay between the germline ends. CDR1 is SEHNR and CDR2 is FQNEAQ in the germline V gene (reference sequence). The CDR3 covers 13 residues. CDR3 protein: CASGRDFYNEQFF. The CDR3 DNA sequence: TGTGCCAGCGGACGGGACTTTTACAATGAGCAGTTCTTC.

This clonotype was found a few times. The rearrangement joins TRBV11-3 to TRBJ2-2; D not certain. Germline CDR1 SGHNT, CDR2 YENEEA. This CDR3 region has 12 residues. Trimming pared 4 bases from V and 6 bases from J, leaving 6 bases between. The CDR3 region has the DNA TGTGCCAGCAGCTCCGTCGCCGGGGAGCTGTTTTTT. Residues: CASSSVAGELFF.

This clonotype was seen many times. V usage is TRBV6-1 and J usage is TRBJ1-4; D is perhaps TRBD1 (5 bases). The CDR3 spans 14 residues. Germline-derived CDR1 and CDR2 are MNHNS and SASEGT. V lost 5 bases, J lost 5 bases, and 12 bases lay in between. The CDR3 nucleotides are TGTGCCAGCAGTAAGGACAAGACCAATGAAAAACTGTTTTTT. It codes for CASSKDKTNEKLFF.

This clonotype was detected only a few times. V gene TRBV12-3 or TRBV12-4 combines with J gene TRBJ1-5; 7 bases agree with TRBD1. The CDR3 extends over 15 amino acids. The J segment lost 3 bases and the V segment lost 7 bases, leaving 9 bases of the junction unmatched. CDR3 protein: CASTIGGQANQPQHF. The CDR3 DNA reads as TGTGCCAGCACCATCGGCGGACAGGCCAATCAGCCCCAGCATTTT.

This clonotype has at least ten counts. The chain is built from TRBV2 and TRBJ1-1, with D maybe TRBD1 (6 bases). Germline V CDR1 and CDR2: SNHLY, FYNNEI. The ends were cut back, 6 bases at V and 5 bases at J, with 13 bases in the middle. This CDR3 has 13 amino acids. The CDR3 DNA reads TGTGCCAGCAGACAGGACAGCGGGACTGAAGCTTTCTTT. It codes for CASRQDSGTEAFF.